The 2 T cell receptor beta chains below come from one sample, sequenced in a study of blood T cell repertoires in COVID-19. Data came from immunoSEQ multiplex PCR; TCRdb stores just in-frame clones and leaves some out. The table includes roughly 230,000 clones, 70% to 90% detected once. The sequenced sample consisted of peripheral blood. The receptors derive from a woman in her sixties or seventies with active or convalescent COVID-19.

This clone appeared a single time. The rearrangement links TRBV3-1 (or the pseudogene TRBV3-2) to TRBJ1-3; a weak D match, TRBD1 (5 bases). This CDR3 spans 16 amino acids. V gave up 3 bases and J gave up 2 bases, with 14 bases separating them. Germline values: CDR1 LGHDT, CDR2 YNNKEL (reference sequence). CDR3 loop: CASSHYQGRPGNTIYF. CDR3 in DNA: TGTGCCAGCAGCCACTACCAGGGAAGGCCTGGAAACACCATATATTTT.

This clone was seen only a few times. One junction end disagrees with the germline gene, perhaps due to a read error. The chain uses TRBV7-7 and TRBJ2-2, with 7 bases aligning to TRBD1. Germline V CDR1 and CDR2: SSHAT, FNYEAQ (reference sequence). The CDR3 loop spans 16 amino acids. The CDR3 loop is CASSLYQGANTGELFF. The CDR3 DNA follows: TGTGCTAGCAGCTTATATCAGGGGGCGAACACCGGGGAGCTGTTTTTT.